This TCR beta chain is from a study of blood T cell repertoires in COVID-19 (dated by TCRdb to about 2020). Looking at the study overall: The collaborator samples originated in the United States, Italy and Spain and spanned the acute and convalescent phases of COVID-19. The prospective study material was composed of cDNA or gDNA derived from T cells, B-cell-depleted T cells, or PBMCs. The dataset comprised deeply sampled blood TCRbeta repertoires from subjects exposed to, actively infected with, or recovered from COVID-19. The repertoires were released in a freely available public database intended as a resource for research on the immune response to SARS-CoV-2. The samples were drawn from two sources: the first 160 participants of the ongoing ImmuneRACE study, and over 950 subjects contributed by 6 global collaborators. The sample metadata nearly always contained a de-identified subject ID, COVID-19 status, age in years and sex. Where available, HLA class I and class II types were taken from metadata supplied by the sample provider and were not determined by assay-based typing. Overall study results and their limits: How much clinical and demographic metadata was included differed by source and by participant, and the metadata was provided uncurated.

The immunoSEQ Assay, a bias-controlled multiplex PCR, was used to amplify TCRbeta CDR3 regions from genomic DNA. The original methods were these. The number of nucleated cells in each sample was estimated from the amplification of reference gene primers within the assay. To quantify the absolute abundance of each unique TCRbeta CDR3 rearrangement, sequence reads were collapsed and filtered. For each sample, productive Simpson clonality was calculated by taking the square root of Simpson's diversity index across productive rearrangements. The table was pulled from immuneACCESS by TCRdb, which kept in-frame rearrangements only. Such tables lose some clones; where checked, under half of the loss comes from unresolved V genes, and the rest has no known cause. V and J calls plus clone size are reproduced from that table; the DNA served to infer D and trimming. This sample is represented by around 53,000 clones; 60% to 80% of them were singletons. The ten largest clones represent about 45% of the sample.

The CDR3 numbers 17 residues from cysteine through phenylalanine. Only the CDR3 region is kept as DNA, spanning 51 bases read in frame from base 1. CDR1 and CDR2, looked up from the germline V gene, are MNHEY and SVGEGT. Relative to germline, V is missing 6 bases and J is missing 7 bases, with 8 bases of the junction outside any gene match. Each collaborating institution followed its own protocols to collect whole blood in K2EDTA tubes. For TCRbeta analysis, collaborators shipped samples as frozen whole blood, isolated PBMCs, or DNA extracted from either of those sample types. Worth noting for this clone: The target of this receptor is not known. No much larger clone is present one base from it, and per-base qualities are unavailable.

Rearrangement joined TRBV6-2 or TRBV6-3 to TRBJ2-2; 16 central nucleotides agree with TRBD2. Sequencing input: peripheral blood. The source of this sequence is a man between 65 and 85 years old with active or convalescent COVID-19. CDR3 loop: CASSTGTSGRDLGELFF. The sequenced DNA is TGTGCCAGCAGCACAGGGACTAGCGGGAGGGACCTCGGGGAGCTGTTTTTT.